This T cell receptor beta chain was found in a study of T-cell memory formation after mild COVID-19. Worth noting for this clonotype: Its antigen is currently unknown.

Study-wide findings and caveats: The study detected some responding clones in pre-infection memory, suggesting cross-reactive memory joined.

From the 5' RACE reads, TCRdb called clonotypes with MiXCR, one entry per CDR3 protein. The sample includes approximately 260,000 distinct CDR3 sequences, 18% seen only once; the top ten take 23%. This CDR3 has 16 amino acids. Germline assignment: CDR1 GTSNPN and CDR2 SVGIG (reference sequence). The V and J ends lost 3 bases and 2 bases respectively, with 19 bases between them. This TCR came from a man in his late teens or twenties who had mild COVID-19 (a few samples of this study predate the infection). Cell type and time point are not known. Input material: PBMCs or a T cell subset sorted from them (not recorded which). The chain joins TRBV30 to TRBJ1-1, with a possible D match to TRBD1 (5 bases). CDR3 bases: TGTGCCTGGAGGCGTCGACAGTGGATCAAAAACACTGAAGCTTTCTTT. It codes for CAWRRRQWIKNTEAFF.